The 18 T cell receptor beta chains below all came from one sample that was sequenced in a study of response to subunit inactivated influenza vaccine. TCRdb fed the RT-PCR reads into MiXCR, producing one record per CDR3 protein. Of 450,000 to 550,000 distinct CDR3 sequences in the sample, less than 30% were seen once. The sample in question was CD4+ T cells sorted from PBMCs, obtained roughly 5 days after vaccination. These receptors originate from a man in his fifties who received an inactivated influenza vaccine.

This clonotype was found a few times. J is TRBJ2-2 and V is TRBV27, with 9 bases identical to TRBD1. Germline V gene lookup returns CDR1 MNHEY and CDR2 SMNVEV (reference sequence). Losses at the gene ends were 6 bases for V and 5 bases for J; bases not matched to a gene: 13. There are 17 residues in the CDR3. CDR3 region: CASSRPKGDRDTGELFF. The DNA of the CDR3 is TGTGCCAGCAGCCGACCGAAGGGGGACAGGGATACCGGGGAGCTGTTTTTT.

In its sample, this clonotype was seen a few times. The chain couples TRBV4-3 to TRBJ1-4; D is uncertain. Germline V gene data show CDR1 as LGHNA and CDR2 as YSLEER. Trimming left V 3 bases short and J 4 bases short, with 12 bases between. The CDR3 length is 15 residues. The CDR3 DNA follows: TGCGCCAGCAGCCAGGGCGCAGGAGATAATGAAAAACTGTTTTTT. It specifies CASSQGAGDNEKLFF.

The chain couples TRBV18 to TRBJ1-1, with D uncertain. CDR3 length: 14 residues. Germline V gene sequence: CDR1 KGHSH, CDR2 LQKENI. The V end lost 3 bases, the J end lost 0 bases, and 8 bases lay between the germline ends. The CDR3: CASSPKGMNTEAFF. CDR3 bases: TGTGCCAGCTCACCGAAGGGAATGAACACTGAAGCTTTCTTT.

Only a few counts were recorded for this clonotype. The chain employs TRBV18 and TRBJ2-5; either TRBD1 or TRBD2 may supply D (5 bases each). Between the trimmed V and J ends, which lost 0 bases and 5 bases, there was a span of 10 bases. The CDR3 totals 14 residues. Germline V gene lookup returns CDR1 KGHSH and CDR2 LQKENI. The CDR3 region is CASSPPGRRETQYF. The CDR3 bases are TGTGCCAGCTCACCACCGGGACGGAGGGAGACCCAGTACTTC.

V and J are TRBV6-2 or TRBV6-3 and TRBJ2-1; 7 bases line up with TRBD1. With V trimmed by 5 bases and J by 6 bases, 10 bases remained unmatched. This CDR3 is 15 amino acids long. CDR1 and CDR2 (germline): MNHEY, SVGEGT. This CDR3 is CASSDRDRQSNEQFF. Written as DNA, the CDR3 is TGTGCCAGCAGTGACCGGGACAGACAAAGCAATGAGCAGTTCTTC.

V usage is TRBV29-1 and J usage is TRBJ2-7, with TRBD1 matching 8 bases. The germline gives CDR1 SQVTM, CDR2 ANQGSEA. The length of the CDR3 is 14 residues. V was pared by 7 bases and J by 1 base, with 9 bases of the junction left unmatched. The CDR3: CSATGQDASYEQYF. CDR3 coding DNA: TGCAGCGCAACGGGACAGGACGCTTCCTACGAGCAGTACTTC.

Here the CDR3 reads CAISEPWSGRSPYNEQFF. CDR3 in DNA: TGTGCCATCAGTGAGCCGTGGAGCGGGAGGTCCCCCTACAATGAGCAGTTCTTC. The rearrangement links TRBV10-3 to TRBJ2-1; 9 bases agree with TRBD2. V dropped 2 bases and J dropped 2; count of bases not matched to a gene: 10. Germline-derived CDR1 and CDR2 are ENHRY and SYGVKD. There are 18 residues in the CDR3.

There are a few counts of this clonotype. CDR3 amino acids: CASSLRASGERTEQFF. In DNA, the CDR3 is TGCGCCAGCAGCTTGCGAGCTAGCGGGGAAAGGACGGAGCAGTTCTTC. The genes are TRBV5-1 and TRBJ2-1; 9 bases align to TRBD2. The CDR3 spans 16 residues. Germline V lookup: CDR1 SGHRS, CDR2 YFSETQ. With 1 base clipped from V and 10 bases from J, the junction kept 12 bases outside the gene matches.

This clonotype has ten or more counts. Here the CDR3 DNA reads TGCGCCAGCAGCCAAGTCTGGGACACTCACTGGGGGCAGTTCTTC. The encoded protein is CASSQVWDTHWGQFF. The chain links TRBV4-3 to TRBJ2-1; tentative D call: TRBD1 (6 bases). Looked up from germline, CDR1 is LGHNA and CDR2 is YSLEER. V lost 1 base and J 12 bases, leaving 19 bases between the germline ends. The CDR3 consists of 15 residues.

CDR3 residues: CASFGTGGNQPQHF. Here the CDR3 DNA reads TGTGCCAGCTTTGGGACAGGAGGAAATCAGCCCCAGCATTTT. V is TRBV28 and J is TRBJ1-5; the match to TRBD1 covers 8 bases. V lost 8 bases and J lost 4; bases outside the gene matches: 7. The CDR3 covers 14 residues. CDR1 and CDR2 from the germline V gene are MDHEN and SYDVKM.

This clonotype was recorded once. V gene TRBV12-3 or TRBV12-4 combines with J gene TRBJ2-2, with D unresolved. V was cut by 6 bases and J by 4 bases, with 18 bases left in between. The CDR3 is 16 residues long. The CDR3 region has the DNA TGTGCCAGCAGGGGAACGTTAGTGTGGCGCACCGGGGAGCTGTTTTTT. Translated: CASRGTLVWRTGELFF.

The CDR3 protein is CATSRRVGQYVLYQETQYF. The CDR3, as DNA: TGTGCCACCAGCAGAAGAGTCGGACAGTATGTTTTATACCAAGAGACCCAGTACTTC. The rearrangement joins TRBV15 to TRBJ2-5, with a possible D match to TRBD1 (6 bases). The CDR3 sequence is 19 residues long. The V and J ends lost 2 bases and 0 bases respectively, with 22 bases between them. The V gene's germline CDR1 is LNHNV and CDR2 YYDKDF (reference sequence).

This chain joins TRBV3-1 and TRBJ2-2, with 11 positions matching TRBD2. There are 19 residues in the CDR3. Germline V gene sequence: CDR1 LGHDT, CDR2 YNNKEL (reference sequence). V lost 4 bases, J lost 3 bases, and 13 bases stayed unmatched. The CDR3 protein is CASSPHPASGGRYTGELFF. CDR3 nucleotide sequence: TGTGCCAGCAGCCCCCACCCGGCTAGCGGGGGGCGGTACACCGGGGAGCTGTTTTTT.

This chain uses TRBV3-1 with TRBJ2-7; 7 nucleotides line up with TRBD1. Trimming at V came to 1 base and at J to 2 bases, leaving 5 bases not matched to a gene. Germline CDR1 is LGHDT and CDR2 is YNNKEL (reference sequence). This CDR3 spans 15 amino acids. The CDR3 loop is CASSQGQGVPYEQYF. In nucleotides, the CDR3 is TGTGCCAGCAGCCAAGGCCAGGGGGTCCCCTACGAGCAGTACTTC.

This clonotype was detected a few times. The chain is built from TRBV15 and TRBJ2-7; D not resolved. The CDR3 consists of 13 residues. V was pared by 3 bases and J by 2 bases, with 8 bases between. Germline CDR1 and CDR2: LNHNV and YYDKDF (reference sequence). CDR3 DNA: TGTGCCACCAGCAGGGCGAGGCCCTACGAGCAGTACTTC. Its translation is CATSRARPYEQYF. Full variable domain (remainder filled in from reference TRBV15 and TRBJ2-7): DAMVIQNPRYQVTQFGKPVTLSCSQTLNHNVMYWYQQKSSQAPKLLFHYYDKDFNNEADTPDNFQSRRPNTSFCFLDIRSPGLGDTAMYLCATSRARPYEQYFGPGTRLTVT.

A few counts support this clonotype. This chain connects TRBV6-6 to TRBJ1-6; TRBD1 aligns across 8 bases. CDR1 is MNHNY, CDR2 SVGAGI, per germline (reference sequence). The CDR3 spans 13 residues. V lost 8 bases to trimming and J lost 13 bases; unmatched junction nucleotides: 10. CDR3 bases: TGTGCCAGCCGGACAGGGATATCTTCGCCCCTCCACTTT. It yields the protein CASRTGISSPLHF.

In its sample, this clonotype was seen a few times. The V gene is TRBV29-1, the J gene TRBJ1-1; D unresolved. Germline CDR1 and CDR2: SQVTM and ANQGSEA. Trimming took 5 bases from V and 1 from J, leaving 8 bases between them. This CDR3 spans 12 amino acids. The CDR3 spells CSVHVGNTEAFF. The CDR3 region has the DNA TGCAGCGTTCATGTGGGGAACACTGAAGCTTTCTTT. The full variable domain, in which reference TRBV29-1 and TRBJ1-1 provide the parts outside the CDR3, is SAVISQKPSRDICQRGTSLTIQCQVDSQVTMMFWYRQQPGQSLTLIATANQGSEATYESGFVIDKFPISRPNLTFSTLTVSNMSPEDSSIYLCSVHVGNTEAFFGQGTRLTVV.

This clonotype has more than one count but fewer than ten. The gene calls are TRBV7-2 and TRBJ2-1, with 12 bases matching TRBD2. The CDR3 length is 16 residues. Germline CDR1 is SGHTA and CDR2 is FQGNSA. The V and J ends lost 4 bases and 2 bases, in that order; junction bases with no gene match: 3. The CDR3 DNA is TGTGCCAGCAGCTCTGGGACTAGCGGGCCCTACAATGAGCAGTTCTTC. Translated, it gives CASSSGTSGPYNEQFF.